Shown below are 5 T cell receptor beta chains from a single sample sequenced in a study of vaccination and CD4 T cells after COVID-19. Treatment in this sample: approximately 9-day PBMC culture with coronavirus spike peptide pools or control peptides (ViraFEST assay). Sequenced with the Oncomine TCR Beta short-read assay was DNA taken from cultured CD4+ T cells. TCRdb called the PCR reads again in MiXCR, with one record for every CDR3 protein. The data contain 10,000 to 15,000 distinct CDR3 sequences, about 32% of them singletons. These receptors are not linked to any known antigen. The sample in question was CD4+ T cells from blood, cultured in vitro, obtained before SARS-CoV-2 vaccination. The receptors derive from a human donor who received a COVID-19 vaccine.

The chain combines TRBV2 with TRBJ2-5; the match to TRBD2 covers 8 bases. The length of the CDR3 is 17 residues. J gave up 1 base and V 8 bases, and 15 bases lay outside the gene matches. The germline V gene has CDR1 SNHLY and CDR2 FYNNEI. The CDR3 loop reads CASPWAWLRGGQETQYF. DNA for the CDR3: TGTGCCAGCCCGTGGGCCTGGCTCCGGGGGGGCCAAGAGACCCAGTACTTC.

A few counts support this clonotype. This chain uses TRBV5-4 with TRBJ1-2; D remains ambiguous. This CDR3 is built from 13 residues. The germline CDR1 and CDR2 sequences are SGHNT and YYREEE (reference sequence). V was pared by 5 bases and J by 3 bases, with 11 bases between. The CDR3, as DNA: TGTGCCAGCAGTAAGACCGGAGACTATGGCTACACCTTC. Translating gives CASSKTGDYGYTF.

The CDR3 loop reads CASSLSPLSRRYGYTF. CDR3 DNA: TGTGCCAGCAGTTTAAGCCCTTTAAGTAGACGGTATGGCTACACCTTC. The V and J genes are TRBV12-3 or TRBV12-4 and TRBJ1-2, with no clear D. V lost 2 bases to trimming and J lost 5 bases, with 18 bases between them. The CDR3 extends over 16 amino acids.

CDR3 nucleotides: TGTGCCAGCAGCCTGGGGGGGGGGGTACGAGATACGCAGTATTTT. This gives the protein CASSLGGGVRDTQYF. This chain joins TRBV7-8 and TRBJ2-3; 7 bases match TRBD2. Germline V gene sequence: CDR1 SGHVS, CDR2 FQNEAQ. The length of the CDR3 is 15 residues. V trimming: 5 bases; J trimming: 5 bases; junction bases outside the gene matches: 10.

The rearrangement uses TRBV7-8 and TRBJ2-3, with D tentatively TRBD2 (7 bases). V dropped 5 bases and J dropped 1 base, with 16 bases sitting between them. Germline V gene sequence: CDR1 SGHVS, CDR2 FQNEAQ. The CDR3 has 16 residues. CDR3 coding DNA: TGTGCCAGCAGCCCCTTCCCGGGGGGCGGCACAGATACGCAGTATTTT. This translates into CASSPFPGGGTDTQYF. Full variable domain (missing parts from reference TRBV7-8 and TRBJ2-3): GAGVSQSPRYKVAKRGQDVALRCDPISGHVSLFWYQQALGQGPEFLTYFQNEAQLDKSGLPSDRFFAERPEGSVSTLKIQRTQQEDSAVYLCASSPFPGGGTDTQYFGPGTRLTVL.